The source of this TCR beta chain is a study of human T cells and chemical hapten exposure. Regarding the study as a whole: No alteration of TCRs above 1 in 1000 frequency was seen with DPC sensitization. Expanded TCRs were compared with controls, and the expanded TCRs formed significantly more large CDR3 similarity clusters.

Regarding time point: patch test 1, 2 weeks after DPC sensitization. The treatment was: therapeutic diphenylcyclopropenone sensitization with weekly scalp DPC. Sample donors consisted of patients with alopecia, aged 18 to 70 years, who were suitable for DPC. This clonotype was recorded at least ten times. Its specificity is unknown. TCRdb processed the RACE reads anew with MiXCR; each CDR3 protein has one entry. The sample records some 400,000 distinct CDR3 sequences, roughly 5% being singletons. The CDR3 is 14 residues long. Germline values: CDR1 SGDLS, CDR2 YYNGEE. V dropped 5 bases and J dropped 0 bases, with 11 bases sitting between them.

V is TRBV9 and J is TRBJ1-1; perhaps TRBD1 as D (5 bases). The TCR was taken from a woman aged 45-65 years with alopecia areata. Some clones in this sample may be carry-over from other donors' samples. The starting material was whole blood, obtained in connection with sensitization to the hapten diphenylcyclopropenone (DPC). CDR3 in amino acids: CASRGGEMNTEAFF. CDR3 bases: TGTGCCAGCAGGGGGGGAGAGATGAACACTGAAGCTTTCTTT.